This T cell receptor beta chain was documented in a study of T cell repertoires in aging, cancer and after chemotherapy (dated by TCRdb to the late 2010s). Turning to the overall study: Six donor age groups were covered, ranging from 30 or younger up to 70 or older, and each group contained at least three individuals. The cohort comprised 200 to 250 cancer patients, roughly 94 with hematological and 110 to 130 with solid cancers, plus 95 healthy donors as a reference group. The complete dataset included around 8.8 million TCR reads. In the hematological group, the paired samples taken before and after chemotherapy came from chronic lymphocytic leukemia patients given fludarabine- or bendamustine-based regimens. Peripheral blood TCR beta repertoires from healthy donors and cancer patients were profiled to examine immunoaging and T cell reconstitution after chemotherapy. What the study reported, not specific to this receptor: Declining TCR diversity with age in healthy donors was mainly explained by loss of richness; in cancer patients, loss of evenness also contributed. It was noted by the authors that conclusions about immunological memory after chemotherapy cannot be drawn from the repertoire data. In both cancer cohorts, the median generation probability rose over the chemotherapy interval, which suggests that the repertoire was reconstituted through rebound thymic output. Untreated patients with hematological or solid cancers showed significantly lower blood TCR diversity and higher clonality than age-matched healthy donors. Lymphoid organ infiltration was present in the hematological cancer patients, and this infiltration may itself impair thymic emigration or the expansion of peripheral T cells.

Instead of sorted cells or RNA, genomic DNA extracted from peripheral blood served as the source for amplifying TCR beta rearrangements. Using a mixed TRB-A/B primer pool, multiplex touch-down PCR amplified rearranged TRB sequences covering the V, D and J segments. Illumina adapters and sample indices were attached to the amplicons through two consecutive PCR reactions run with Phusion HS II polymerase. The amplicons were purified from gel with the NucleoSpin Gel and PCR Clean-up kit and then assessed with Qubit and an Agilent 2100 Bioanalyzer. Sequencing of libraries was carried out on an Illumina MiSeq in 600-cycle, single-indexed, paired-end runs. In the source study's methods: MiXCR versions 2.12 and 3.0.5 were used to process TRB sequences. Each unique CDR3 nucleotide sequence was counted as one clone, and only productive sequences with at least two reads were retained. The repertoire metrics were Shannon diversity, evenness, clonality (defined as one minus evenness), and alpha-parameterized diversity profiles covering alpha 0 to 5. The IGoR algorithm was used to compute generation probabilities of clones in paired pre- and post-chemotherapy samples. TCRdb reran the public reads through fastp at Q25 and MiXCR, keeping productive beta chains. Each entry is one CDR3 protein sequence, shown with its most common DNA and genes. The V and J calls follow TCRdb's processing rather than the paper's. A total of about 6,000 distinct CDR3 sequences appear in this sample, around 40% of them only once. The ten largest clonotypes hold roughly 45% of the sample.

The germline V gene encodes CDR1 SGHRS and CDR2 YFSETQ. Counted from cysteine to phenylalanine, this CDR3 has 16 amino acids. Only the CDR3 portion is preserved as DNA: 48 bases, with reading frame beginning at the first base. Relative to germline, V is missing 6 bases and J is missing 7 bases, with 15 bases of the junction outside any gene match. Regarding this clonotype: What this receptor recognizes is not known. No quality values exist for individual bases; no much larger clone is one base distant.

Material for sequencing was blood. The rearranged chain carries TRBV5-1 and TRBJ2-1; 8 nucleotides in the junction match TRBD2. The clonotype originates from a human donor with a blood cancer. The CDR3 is CASIAGNGLAVNEQFF. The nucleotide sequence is TGCGCCAGCATAGCCGGGAACGGACTAGCAGTTAATGAGCAGTTCTTC.